What follows are 21 T cell receptor beta chains derived from one specimen sequenced in a study of shared clonotypes between healthy human individuals. Using immunoSEQ multiplex PCR, the repertoire was profiled, and TCRdb retains in-frame clones only, with some absent. Among approximately 2,000,000 clones listed, around 93% were seen once. Only CD45RO-negative cells positively selected for CCR7 counted as naive CD8 cells, so terminally differentiated effector memory CD45RA+ cells were excluded. Sequencing was performed on naive CD8+ T cells from PBMCs. These receptor sequences come from a man younger than 30 in good health. Some clones in this sample may be carry-over from other donors' samples.

This clone came up a few times. The chain is built from TRBV9 and TRBJ1-1; a possible D gene is TRBD1 (5 bases). The CDR3 totals 14 residues. The germline CDR1 and CDR2 sequences are SGDLS and YYNGEE. V lost 4 bases and J 4 bases, leaving 14 bases between the germline ends. The CDR3: CASSPLRDPTEAFF. CDR3 nucleotide sequence: TGTGCCAGCAGCCCGCTCAGGGATCCCACTGAAGCTTTCTTT. The variable domain in full, with the rest retrieved from reference TRBV9 and TRBJ1-1, is DSGVTQTPKHLITATGQRVTLRCSPRSGDLSVYWYQQSLDQGLQFLIQYYNGEERAKGNILERFSAQQFPDLHSELNLSSLELGDSALYFCASSPLRDPTEAFFGQGTRLTVV.

This chain joins TRBV9 and TRBJ2-1; 7 bases map to TRBD2. The CDR3 sequence is 15 residues long. CDR1 and CDR2 from the germline V gene are SGDLS and YYNGEE. With 6 bases clipped from V and 1 base from J, the junction kept 7 bases outside the gene matches. The CDR3 loop reads CASTPLGGSYNEQFF. Here the CDR3 DNA reads TGTGCCAGCACCCCTTTGGGGGGGTCCTACAATGAGCAGTTCTTC.

This clone was counted only a few times. This sample includes further DNA sequences coding for the same CDR3. The chain employs TRBV27 and TRBJ1-5; D remains unclear. V shed 2 bases and J shed 0 bases, with 2 bases lying between them. Germline CDR1 is MNHEY and CDR2 is SMNVEV (reference sequence). This CDR3 spans 13 amino acids. The CDR3 coding sequence is TGTGCCAGCAGTTTAAGTAGCAATCAGCCCCAGCATTTT. It codes for CASSLSSNQPQHF.

The chain recombines TRBV29-1 with TRBJ1-2; D may be TRBD1 (6 bases). V shed 7 bases and J shed 7 bases, with 16 bases lying between them. CDR3 size: 12 residues. CDR1 is SQVTM, CDR2 ANQGSEA, per germline. The CDR3 coding sequence is TGCAGCGCCCGGGACACAGGCGGTGGCTACACCTTC. The encoded protein is CSARDTGGGYTF.

The chain has TRBV27 and TRBJ2-7, with D hard to call. The germline V gene has CDR1 MNHEY and CDR2 SMNVEV (reference sequence). CDR3 length: 13 residues. With 9 bases removed from V and 0 bases from J, the gap between germline ends came to 12 bases. CDR3 sequence: CASRTSLSYEQYF. CDR3 in DNA: TGTGCCAGTAGGACCAGCCTCTCCTACGAGCAGTACTTC.

The chain recombines TRBV6-1 with TRBJ2-2, with D hard to call. Germline V gives CDR1 MNHNS, CDR2 SASEGT. Trimming took off 6 bases at V and 3 bases at J, with 8 bases between the two ends. CDR3 size: 13 residues. The CDR3 DNA reads TGTGCCAGCAGAGACTCCTACACCGGGGAGCTGTTTTTT. As protein: CASRDSYTGELFF.

The rearrangement joins TRBV11-1 to TRBJ2-1; 10 bases map to TRBD2. This CDR3 region has 14 residues. The germline CDR1 and CDR2 sequences are SGHAT and FQDESV (reference sequence). Trimming cost V 5 bases and J 8 bases; bases outside gene matches: 6. The CDR3 here is CASSRLAGVDEQFF. The CDR3 coding sequence is TGTGCCAGCAGCCGCCTAGCGGGAGTCGATGAGCAGTTCTTC.

This chain links TRBV10-3 with TRBJ1-2; 8 bases line up with TRBD1. CDR1 ENHRY and CDR2 SYGVKD come from the germline V gene. The CDR3 length is 13 residues. Unmatched junction bases numbered 6, after V lost 3 bases and J lost 9 bases. The CDR3 is CAISEYGTGRYTF. Written as DNA, the CDR3 is TGTGCCATCAGTGAATATGGGACAGGACGCTACACCTTC.

The chain combines TRBV27 with TRBJ1-2; 7 bases are a match to TRBD1. In germline, CDR1 is MNHEY, CDR2 SMNVEV (reference sequence). CDR3 length: 15 amino acids. V was clipped by 2 bases and J by 6 bases; unmatched bases: 9. The CDR3 loop is CASSLVQGGGNGYTF. The CDR3 nucleotides are TGTGCCAGCAGTTTAGTCCAGGGGGGGGGCAATGGCTACACCTTC.

This clone appeared once. J is TRBJ2-1 and V is TRBV4-1; 8 bases align to TRBD2. The junction had 12 bases not matched to a gene; V was cut back by 0 bases and J by 8 bases. This CDR3 comprises 17 residues. Germline CDR1 MGHRA, CDR2 YSYEKL. Here the CDR3 reads CASSQETLGRVGDEQFF. The DNA of the CDR3 is TGCGCCAGCAGCCAAGAAACACTCGGGAGGGTAGGAGATGAGCAGTTCTTC.

This rearrangement joins TRBV4-2 to TRBJ1-3, with 8 nucleotides matching TRBD1. CDR1 is LGHNA and CDR2 is YNFKEQ in the germline V gene. This CDR3 is 16 amino acids long. V lost 4 bases, J lost 0 bases, and 5 bases stayed unmatched. The CDR3 protein is CASSPDGTGSGNTIYF. Here the CDR3 DNA reads TGTGCCAGCAGCCCCGATGGGACAGGCTCTGGAAACACCATATATTTT.

The rearrangement joins TRBV27 to TRBJ2-7, with D possibly called TRBD1 or TRBD2 (5 bases each). CDR1 and CDR2 from the germline V gene are MNHEY and SMNVEV (reference sequence). Trimming removed 3 bases from V and 4 bases from J, with 19 bases in between. CDR3 length: 16 residues. The CDR3 region is CASSLVVGRERYEQYF. The CDR3 DNA reads TGTGCCAGCAGTTTGGTAGTGGGCAGGGAGAGGTACGAGCAGTACTTC.

The rearrangement links TRBV13 to TRBJ2-7, with 9 positions matching TRBD1. CDR1 is PRHDT, CDR2 FYEKMQ, per germline (reference sequence). V trimming: 5 bases; J trimming: 2 bases; junction bases outside the gene matches: 7. This CDR3 comprises 15 residues. CDR3: CASSLGQGWPYEQYF. For the CDR3, the DNA is TGTGCCAGCAGCCTCGGACAGGGGTGGCCCTACGAGCAGTACTTC.

This sequence joins TRBV28 and TRBJ1-5; no firm D call. Germline V gene sequence: CDR1 MDHEN, CDR2 SYDVKM. Trimming removed 2 bases at V and 6 bases at J, with 8 bases between. The CDR3 covers 13 residues. CDR3 sequence: CASSLVGGQPQHF. CDR3 nucleotides: TGTGCCAGCAGTTTAGTTGGCGGTCAGCCCCAGCATTTT.

This clone was detected once. This same CDR3 is encoded by further DNA sequences in the sample. This chain connects TRBV15 to TRBJ2-7; D is perhaps TRBD1 or TRBD2 (6 bases each). CDR1 LNHNV and CDR2 YYDKDF come from the germline V gene (reference sequence). V shed 1 base and J shed 2 bases, with 12 bases lying between them. This CDR3 comprises 15 residues. Written as DNA, the CDR3 is TGTGCCACCAGCAGAGGAGGCGGGACAACCTACGAGCAGTACTTC. This sequence encodes CATSRGGGTTYEQYF.

This clone has just one count. The chain links TRBV7-8 to TRBJ1-1; D not certain. Germline loops: CDR1 SGHVS, CDR2 FQNEAQ. The CDR3 contains 13 residues. V lost 8 bases and J lost 1, with 11 bases in between. CDR3 sequence (DNA): TGTGCCAGCTCCAGGCCAGCGAACACTGAAGCTTTCTTT. Translated, it gives CASSRPANTEAFF.

The chain recombines TRBV9 with TRBJ2-3, with D tentatively TRBD2 (7 bases). Germline CDR1 reads SGDLS; CDR2 reads YYNGEE. V was pared by 4 bases and J by 2 bases, with 20 bases between. The CDR3 length is 17 residues. CDR3 region: CASSPLWSGGITDTQYF. In DNA form, the CDR3 reads TGTGCCAGCAGCCCTCTTTGGTCGGGGGGCATCACAGATACGCAGTATTTT. Full variable domain (rest looked up from reference TRBV9 and TRBJ2-3): DSGVTQTPKHLITATGQRVTLRCSPRSGDLSVYWYQQSLDQGLQFLIQYYNGEERAKGNILERFSAQQFPDLHSELNLSSLELGDSALYFCASSPLWSGGITDTQYFGPGTRLTVL.

Only one count was recorded for this clone. This chain's CDR3 is CASSADGAGGPLPGDTQYF. CDR3 DNA: TGCGCCAGCAGCGCCGATGGAGCGGGAGGGCCCCTCCCAGGAGATACGCAGTATTTT. The rearrangement joins TRBV5-1 to TRBJ2-3, with 10 nucleotides matching TRBD2. V lost 4 bases, J lost 5 bases, and 19 bases stayed unmatched. Germline V CDR1 and CDR2: SGHRS, YFSETQ. The CDR3 spans 19 residues.

CDR3 region: CASSPWREGGETQYF. CDR3 bases: TGTGCCAGCAGCCCGTGGCGGGAGGGAGGTGAGACCCAGTACTTC. The V and J genes are TRBV7-9 and TRBJ2-5; 9 bases line up with TRBD2. CDR1 SEHNR and CDR2 FQNEAQ come from the germline V gene (reference sequence). The V segment lost 5 bases and the J segment 5 bases; nucleotides outside the gene matches: 9. This CDR3 has 15 amino acids.

The V and J genes are TRBV9 and TRBJ1-1; 7 bases are shared with TRBD1. V was pared by 3 bases and J by 3 bases, with 5 bases of the junction left unmatched. Germline V gene data show CDR1 as SGDLS and CDR2 as YYNGEE. CDR3 length: 14 residues. The CDR3 loop is CASSGQGGDTEAFF. The CDR3, as DNA: TGTGCCAGCAGCGGACAGGGAGGGGACACTGAAGCTTTCTTT.

V usage is TRBV11-2 and J usage is TRBJ2-1; D is undetermined. Germline CDR1 and CDR2: SGHAT and FQNNGV. Trimming took 5 bases from V and 9 from J, leaving 11 bases between them. CDR3 length: 12 residues. The CDR3 here is CASSVGSVEQFF. CDR3 bases: TGTGCCAGCAGCGTGGGTTCGGTTGAGCAGTTCTTC.